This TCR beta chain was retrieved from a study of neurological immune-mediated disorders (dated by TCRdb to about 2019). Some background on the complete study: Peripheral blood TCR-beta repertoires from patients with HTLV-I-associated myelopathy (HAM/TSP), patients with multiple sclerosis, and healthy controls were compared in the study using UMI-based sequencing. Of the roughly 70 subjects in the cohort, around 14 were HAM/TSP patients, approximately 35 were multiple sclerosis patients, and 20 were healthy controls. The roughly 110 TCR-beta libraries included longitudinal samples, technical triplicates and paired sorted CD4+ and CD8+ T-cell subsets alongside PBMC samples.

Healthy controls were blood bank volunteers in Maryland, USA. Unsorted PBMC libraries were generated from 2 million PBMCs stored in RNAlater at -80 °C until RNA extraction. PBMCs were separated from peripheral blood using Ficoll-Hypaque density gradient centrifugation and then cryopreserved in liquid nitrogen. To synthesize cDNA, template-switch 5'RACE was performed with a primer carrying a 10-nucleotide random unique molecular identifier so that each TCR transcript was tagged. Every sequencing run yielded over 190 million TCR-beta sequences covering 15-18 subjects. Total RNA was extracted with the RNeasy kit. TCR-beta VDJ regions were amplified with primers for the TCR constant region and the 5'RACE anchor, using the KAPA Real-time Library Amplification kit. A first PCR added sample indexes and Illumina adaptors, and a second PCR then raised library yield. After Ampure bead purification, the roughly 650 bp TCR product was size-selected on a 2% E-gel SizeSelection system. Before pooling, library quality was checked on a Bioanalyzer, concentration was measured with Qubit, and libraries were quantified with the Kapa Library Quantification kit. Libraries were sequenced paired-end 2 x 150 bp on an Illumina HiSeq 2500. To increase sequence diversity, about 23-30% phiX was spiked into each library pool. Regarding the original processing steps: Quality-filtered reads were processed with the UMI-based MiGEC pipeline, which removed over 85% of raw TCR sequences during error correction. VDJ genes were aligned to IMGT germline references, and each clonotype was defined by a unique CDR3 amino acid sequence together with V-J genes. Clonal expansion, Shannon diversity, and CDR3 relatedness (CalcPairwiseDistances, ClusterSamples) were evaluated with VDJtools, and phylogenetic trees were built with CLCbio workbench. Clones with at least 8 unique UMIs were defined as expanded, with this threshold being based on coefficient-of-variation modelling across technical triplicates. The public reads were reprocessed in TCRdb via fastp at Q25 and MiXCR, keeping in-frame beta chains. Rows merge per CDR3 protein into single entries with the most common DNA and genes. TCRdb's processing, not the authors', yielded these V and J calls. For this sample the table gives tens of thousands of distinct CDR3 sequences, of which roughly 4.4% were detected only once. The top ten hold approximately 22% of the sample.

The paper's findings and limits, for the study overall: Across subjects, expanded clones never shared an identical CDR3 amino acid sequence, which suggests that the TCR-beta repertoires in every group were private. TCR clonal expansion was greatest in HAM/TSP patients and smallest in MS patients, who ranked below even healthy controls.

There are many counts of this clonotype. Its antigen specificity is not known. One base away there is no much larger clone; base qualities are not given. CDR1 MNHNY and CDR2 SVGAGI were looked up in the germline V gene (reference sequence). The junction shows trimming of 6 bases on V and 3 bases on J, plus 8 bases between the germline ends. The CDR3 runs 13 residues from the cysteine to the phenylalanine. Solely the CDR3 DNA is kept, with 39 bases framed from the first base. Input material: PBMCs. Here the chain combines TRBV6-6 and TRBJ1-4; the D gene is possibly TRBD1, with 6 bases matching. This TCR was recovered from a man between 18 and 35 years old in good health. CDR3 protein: CASRTGSNEKLFF. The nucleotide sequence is TGTGCCAGCAGGACAGGCTCTAATGAAAAACTGTTTTTT.